One T cell receptor beta chain is described in this entry. Repertoires were generated with immunoSEQ multiplex PCR, while TCRdb's copy carries only in-frame clones and drops some. The table has 75,000 to 80,000 clones, roughly 88% seen once. The sample comes from a study of blood T cell repertoires in COVID-19. This CDR3 region has 14 residues. Trimming stripped 2 bases from V and 4 bases from J, with 11 bases between. Per germline, CDR1 SGHAT and CDR2 FQNNGV. Sequenced material: peripheral blood. The chain uses TRBV11-2 and TRBJ2-5, with unresolved D. This clonotype was obtained from a human donor in a cohort sampled during active COVID-19. The CDR3 DNA sequence: TGTGCCAGCAGCTTAATCGCAGGCCCAGAGACCCAGTACTTC. It is translated as CASSLIAGPETQYF. The full variable domain, with the rest looked up from reference TRBV11-2 and TRBJ2-5, is EAGVAQSPRYKIIEKRQSVAFWCNPISGHATLYWYQQILGQGPKLLIQFQNNGVVDDSQLPKDRFSAERLKGVDSTLKIQPAKLEDSAVYLCASSLIAGPETQYFGPGTRLLVL.